This T cell receptor (beta chain) was identified in a study of tumor-infiltrating lymphocytes in oesophageal squamous cell carcinoma. TCRdb processed the PCR reads anew with MiXCR; each CDR3 protein has one entry. The table records about 10,000 distinct CDR3 sequences, around 50% of them present only once. Notes on this clonotype: Here the CDR3 omits its conserved ending phenylalanine or tryptophan, so a read error is the likely source. The limits of the CDR3 on the DNA are not certain, so only TCRdb's listed CDR3 is given.

The CDR3 length equals 14 residues, ends included. CDR1 is MDHEN and CDR2 is SYDVKM in the germline V gene. This chain joins TRBV28 and TRBJ1-6; TRBD1, the D gene given by the table, was not confirmed from the DNA. This receptor was identified in a male donor with esophageal squamous cell carcinoma. Sequencing was done on a sample of esophageal tumor tissue. This CDR3 reads CASSPHRQGGYFGA.